This entry lists 18 T cell receptor beta chains sequenced from one sample in a study of blood T cell repertoires in COVID-19. This table comes from immunoSEQ multiplex PCR, and its TCRdb copy is limited to in-frame clones, with some not included. Of about 210,000 clones in the sample, approximately 85% are singletons; the top ten hold roughly 7.6%. The sequenced sample was peripheral blood. The receptor source for this set is a woman aged 50 to 60 with active or convalescent COVID-19.

The V gene is TRBV28, the J gene TRBJ1-4; D is unresolved. CDR3 size: 12 residues. Trimming took off 4 bases at V and 11 bases at J, with 11 bases between the two ends. Germline V gives CDR1 MDHEN, CDR2 SYDVKM. The CDR3 bases are TGTGCCAGCAGTTGGCAGGCTGGCAAACTGTTTTTT. Translated: CASSWQAGKLFF.

This sequence joins TRBV5-1 and TRBJ1-2; D gene unclear. Trimming took 0 bases from V and 7 from J, leaving 13 bases between them. In germline, CDR1 is SGHRS, CDR2 YFSETQ. CDR3 length: 14 amino acids. CDR3 protein: CASSLGSGFGGYTF. The CDR3 nucleotides are TGCGCCAGCAGCTTGGGATCCGGGTTTGGTGGCTACACCTTC.

The J gene is TRBJ1-2, the V gene TRBV30, with 10 bases lining up with TRBD1. The germline gives CDR1 GTSNPN, CDR2 SVGIG (reference sequence). J lost 8 bases, V lost 8 bases, and 14 bases had no gene match. CDR3 size: 14 residues. The CDR3 coding sequence is TGTGCCGCACAAGTCCGACAGGGGGCTCGAGGCTACACCTTC. Amino acids: CAAQVRQGARGYTF.

The genes are TRBV29-1 and TRBJ1-1; D is possibly TRBD1 (6 bases). This CDR3 is built from 13 residues. V was trimmed by 6 bases and J by 4 bases, leaving 15 bases between them. Germline V gives CDR1 SQVTM, CDR2 ANQGSEA. The CDR3 loop is CSVALTGGTEAFF. CDR3 DNA: TGCAGCGTGGCCTTGACAGGTGGCACTGAAGCTTTCTTT.

This chain links TRBV29-1 with TRBJ2-5; 11 bases are shared with TRBD2. Germline V gene sequence: CDR1 SQVTM, CDR2 ANQGSEA. Trimming cost V 7 bases and J 5 bases; bases outside gene matches: 0. The CDR3 consists of 11 residues. The CDR3 DNA sequence: TGCAGCGGGACTAGCGGGGAGACCCAGTACTTC. This sequence encodes CSGTSGETQYF.

The chain is built from TRBV7-9 and TRBJ1-2, with 7 bases matching TRBD1. The CDR3 loop spans 13 amino acids. J gave up 8 bases and V 5 bases, and 8 bases lay outside the gene matches. Germline V CDR1 and CDR2: SEHNR, FQNEAQ (reference sequence). The CDR3 bases are TGTGCCAGCAGCCATGACAGGGATCGGGGCTACACCTTC. Translation gives CASSHDRDRGYTF.

The chain recombines TRBV6-5 with TRBJ1-4; no clear D. The CDR3 totals 14 residues. CDR1 is MNHEY, CDR2 SVGAGI, per germline. Trimming cost V 6 bases and J 3 bases, with 11 bases left between them. CDR3 region: CASSAGMANEKLFF. In nucleotides, the CDR3 is TGTGCCAGCAGCGCGGGTATGGCTAATGAAAAACTGTTTTTT.

The chain is built from TRBV6-5 and TRBJ2-1; 11 nucleotides line up with TRBD2. V lost 4 bases, J lost 3 bases, and 5 bases stayed unmatched. The CDR3 consists of 16 residues. CDR1 and CDR2 (germline): MNHEY, SVGAGI. The chain's CDR3 is CASSSTSGGLYNEQFF. CDR3 DNA sequence: TGTGCCAGCAGTTCCACTAGCGGGGGCCTCTACAATGAGCAGTTCTTC.

The chain carries TRBV11-3 and TRBJ2-2; D remains unclear. CDR3 size: 12 residues. The V gene lost 0 bases and the J gene lost 6 bases, with 2 bases spanning the gap. Per germline, CDR1 SGHNT and CDR2 YENEEA. CDR3: CASSLDAGELFF. CDR3 nucleotides: TGTGCCAGCAGCTTAGACGCCGGGGAGCTGTTTTTT.

The chain carries TRBV28 and TRBJ2-7; a weak D match, TRBD2 (6 bases). The germline V gene encodes CDR1 MDHEN and CDR2 SYDVKM. V was trimmed by 2 bases and J by 4 bases, leaving 12 bases between them. CDR3 size: 14 residues. The CDR3 bases are TGTGCCAGCAGTTTAGACGGGAGTAGGTACGAGCAGTACTTC. Translated: CASSLDGSRYEQYF.

V and J are TRBV5-1 and TRBJ1-5, with a tentative D call TRBD1 (5 bases). Germline values: CDR1 SGHRS, CDR2 YFSETQ. The CDR3 totals 15 residues. V lost 4 bases and J 6 bases, leaving 17 bases between the germline ends. CDR3 coding DNA: TGCGCCAGCAGCCCCCAGGGAGGGGCCGTTCAGCCCCAGCATTTT. Encoded protein: CASSPQGGAVQPQHF.

This chain uses TRBV27 with TRBJ1-4, with D possibly TRBD1 on 5 matching bases. Germline V gene lookup returns CDR1 MNHEY and CDR2 SMNVEV (reference sequence). With 6 bases removed from V and 3 bases from J, the gap between germline ends came to 11 bases. The CDR3 covers 14 residues. The CDR3 reads CASSRVSSNEKLFF. The CDR3 nucleotides are TGTGCCAGCAGCAGGGTTTCGTCTAATGAAAAACTGTTTTTT.

The chain uses TRBV28 and TRBJ1-5; 7 bases fit TRBD1. Germline trimming cut 7 bases from V and 2 bases from J; bases unmatched to any gene: 8. The CDR3 extends over 15 amino acids. CDR1 and CDR2 from the germline V gene are MDHEN and SYDVKM. The CDR3 DNA is TGTGCCAGCACTCCGCAGGGGACAGGCAATCAGCCCCAGCATTTT. Translated, it gives CASTPQGTGNQPQHF. Combining the CDR3 with reference TRBV28 and TRBJ1-5 gives the whole variable domain DVKVTQSSRYLVKRTGEKVFLECVQDMDHENMFWYRQDPGLGLRLIYFSYDVKMKEKGDIPEGYSVSREKKERFSLILESASTNQTSMYLCASTPQGTGNQPQHFGDGTRLSIL.

The rearrangement uses TRBV12-5 and TRBJ2-1, with TRBD2 matching over 11 bases. The germline CDR1 and CDR2 sequences are LGHNT and FRNRAP. This CDR3 comprises 15 residues. V was clipped by 6 bases and J by 2 bases; unmatched bases: 3. Written as DNA, the CDR3 is TGTGCTAGTGGCCCGGGACTAGCGGCCTACAATGAGCAGTTCTTC. It encodes CASGPGLAAYNEQFF.

V gene TRBV2 combines with J gene TRBJ1-6, with D possibly matching TRBD1 (5 bases). Germline CDR1 reads SNHLY; CDR2 reads FYNNEI. This CDR3 comprises 14 residues. Trimming removed 9 bases from V and 8 bases from J, with 17 bases in between. CDR3 in DNA: TGTGCCAGACGGGGGAACATGGGGGATTCACCCCTCCACTTT. Residues: CARRGNMGDSPLHF.

The chain combines TRBV5-1 with TRBJ2-7; 9 bases match TRBD1. V dropped 4 bases and J dropped 5; count of bases not matched to a gene: 4. Germline V gene sequence: CDR1 SGHRS, CDR2 YFSETQ. The CDR3 is made up of 13 amino acids. The CDR3 sequence: CASSRDRVNEQYF. The DNA for the CDR3 is TGCGCCAGCAGCCGGGACAGGGTCAACGAGCAGTACTTC.

This clone was observed a few times. The genes are TRBV28 and TRBJ1-5, with 8 bases aligning to TRBD1. The CDR3 is 14 amino acids. Unmatched junction bases numbered 12, after V lost 2 bases and J lost 15 bases. Germline CDR1 and CDR2: MDHEN and SYDVKM. The CDR3 region is CASSLGQGAKVAHF. CDR3 coding DNA: TGTGCCAGCAGTTTAGGGCAGGGGGCAAAGGTTGCGCATTTT.

The chain is built from TRBV15 and TRBJ2-6; 10 positions match TRBD2. The junction had 9 bases not matched to a gene; V was cut back by 1 base and J by 3 bases. Germline CDR1 LNHNV, CDR2 YYDKDF (reference sequence). CDR3 length: 19 residues. This chain's CDR3 is CATSRGPLAGALGANVLTF. The CDR3 DNA reads TGTGCCACCAGCAGAGGTCCTCTAGCGGGGGCTCTTGGGGCCAACGTCCTGACTTTC.